What follows are 20 T cell receptor beta chains derived from one specimen sequenced in a study of blood T cell repertoires in COVID-19. Profiling relied on immunoSEQ multiplex PCR, and the TCRdb table lists in-frame clones only, not all of them. This repertoire shows a few hundred thousand clones, 70% to 90% found once; its top ten account for about 7%. The specimen was PBMCs or T cells enriched from blood (not recorded which). These receptors came from a woman between 40 and 55 years old with acute COVID-19.

The chain combines TRBV28 with TRBJ1-5, with D unclear. The CDR3 runs to 14 residues. From germline, CDR1 is MDHEN and CDR2 SYDVKM. The V and J ends lost 8 bases and 7 bases respectively, with 18 bases between them. The CDR3 DNA reads TGTGCCAGCCGCCTCGGTTTGGTGAGGCAGCCCCAGCATTTT. Translating it yields CASRLGLVRQPQHF.

This rearrangement joins TRBV6-5 to TRBJ1-5; 8 bases align to TRBD1. Germline V gene data show CDR1 as MNHEY and CDR2 as SVGAGI. The CDR3 consists of 14 residues. Trimming cost V 6 bases and J 6 bases; bases outside gene matches: 7. CDR3 protein: CASSNSGGVQPQHF. The CDR3 DNA reads as TGTGCCAGCAGCAACTCAGGGGGCGTTCAGCCCCAGCATTTT.

The chain employs TRBV7-9 and TRBJ1-4; tentatively, D is TRBD1 (6 bases). CDR3 size: 14 residues. Per the germline V gene, CDR1 is SEHNR and CDR2 is FQNEAQ (reference sequence). V was shortened by 5 bases and J by 5 bases, with 12 bases between the two germline ends. CDR3 in amino acids: CASSPRQANEKLFF. For the CDR3, the DNA is TGTGCCAGCAGCCCCCGACAGGCGAATGAAAAACTGTTTTTT.

The rearrangement joins TRBV5-1 to TRBJ2-5, with 12 positions matching TRBD1. V shed 0 bases and J 5 bases; nucleotides not matched to a gene: 5. The CDR3 runs 16 residues. From germline, CDR1 is SGHRS and CDR2 YFSETQ. The CDR3 region is CASSLAGQGAGETQYF. CDR3 nucleotides: TGCGCCAGCAGCTTGGCGGGACAGGGGGCTGGGGAGACCCAGTACTTC.

The genes are TRBV14 and TRBJ1-2; 10 bases align to TRBD1. Germline values: CDR1 SGHDN, CDR2 FVKESK. The CDR3 has 18 amino acids. V shed 0 bases, J shed 6 bases, and the junction held 13 bases outside the gene matches. CDR3 nucleotides: TGTGCCAGCAGCCAAGACCCGGGACAGGGGAGGCTCCTGAATGGCTACACCTTC. Translation gives CASSQDPGQGRLLNGYTF.

The chain has TRBV10-1 and TRBJ2-7, with D uncertain. Trimming took 7 bases from V and 0 from J, leaving 13 bases between them. Germline V gene lookup returns CDR1 WNHNN and CDR2 SYGVQD (reference sequence). The CDR3 totals 14 residues. The CDR3 region has the DNA TGCGCCAGCATGGCAGGCCATTTCTCCTACGAGCAGTACTTC. This encodes CASMAGHFSYEQYF.

The J gene is TRBJ2-5, the V gene TRBV24-1; no firm D call. The CDR3 spans 14 residues. V lost 8 bases, J lost 0 bases, and 12 bases lay in between. The germline CDR1 and CDR2 sequences are KGHDR and SFDVKD. In DNA, the CDR3 is TGTGCCACCAAGGCAGGTGGATACCAAGAGACCCAGTACTTC. Residues: CATKAGGYQETQYF.

The chain links TRBV5-1 to TRBJ2-1; 10 bases agree with TRBD2. Trimming took 4 bases from V and 7 from J; bases not matched to a gene: 8. The CDR3 covers 15 residues. Germline loops: CDR1 SGHRS, CDR2 YFSETQ. CDR3 sequence reads: CASSPGLADGNEQFF. The CDR3 DNA sequence: TGCGCCAGCAGCCCCGGACTAGCGGACGGGAATGAGCAGTTCTTC.

This rearrangement joins TRBV7-3 to TRBJ2-1, with TRBD2 matching 8 bases. Germline CDR1 reads SGHTA; CDR2 reads FQGTGA. V trimming: 2 bases; J trimming: 2 bases; junction bases outside the gene matches: 5. The CDR3 spans 16 residues. CDR3 nucleotide sequence: TGTGCCAGCAGCTTACTAGCGGGTTTGGCCTACAATGAGCAGTTCTTC. Protein: CASSLLAGLAYNEQFF.

V is TRBV5-1 and J is TRBJ2-7, with TRBD1 identical over 9 bases. The CDR3 extends over 16 amino acids. With V trimmed by 4 bases and J by 2 bases, 10 bases remained unmatched. CDR1 and CDR2 from the germline V gene are SGHRS and YFSETQ. This chain's CDR3 is CASSPNSGQGAYEQYF. CDR3 in DNA: TGCGCCAGCAGCCCCAACTCGGGACAGGGTGCCTACGAGCAGTACTTC. The complete variable domain, with remaining parts taken from reference TRBV5-1 and TRBJ2-7, reads KAGVTQTPRYLIKTRGQQVTLSCSPISGHRSVSWYQQTPGQGLQFLFEYFSETQRNKGNFPGRFSGRQFSNSRSEMNVSTLELGDSALYLCASSPNSGQGAYEQYFGPGTRLTVT.

V and J are TRBV6-5 and TRBJ1-1, with 10 positions matching TRBD1. The germline CDR1 and CDR2 sequences are MNHEY and SVGAGI. The J segment lost 5 bases and the V segment lost 2 bases, leaving 8 bases of the junction unmatched. The CDR3 spans 16 residues. CDR3 protein: CASSYGTGVLMTEAFF. The CDR3 nucleotides read TGTGCCAGCAGTTACGGGACAGGGGTGTTGATGACTGAAGCTTTCTTT.

J is TRBJ1-5 and V is TRBV27, with D perhaps matching TRBD1 (5 bases). The CDR3 length is 15 residues. Germline values: CDR1 MNHEY, CDR2 SMNVEV (reference sequence). Trimming removed 6 bases at V and 0 bases at J, with 12 bases between. The CDR3 is CASSQRGYSNQPQHF. DNA for the CDR3: TGTGCCAGCAGCCAACGGGGGTATAGCAATCAGCCCCAGCATTTT.

The V call is TRBV19, the J call TRBJ1-2; D is undetermined. The germline gives CDR1 LNHDA, CDR2 SQIVND (reference sequence). V was shortened by 5 bases and J by 2 bases, with 12 bases between the two germline ends. The CDR3 is made up of 14 amino acids. For the CDR3, the DNA is TGTGCCAGTAGTTTGCGTACAGACAACTATGGCTACACCTTC. As protein: CASSLRTDNYGYTF.

The chain recombines TRBV3-1 (or the pseudogene TRBV3-2) with TRBJ2-1; D is unclear. The CDR3 has 13 amino acids. V was shortened by 0 bases and J by 7 bases, with 7 bases between the two germline ends. The germline V gene encodes CDR1 LGHDT and CDR2 YNNKEL (reference sequence). The CDR3 reads CASSQEMRNEQFF. The CDR3 bases are TGTGCCAGCAGCCAAGAGATGCGGAATGAGCAGTTCTTC.

The rearrangement joins TRBV18 to TRBJ1-2; D unclear. This CDR3 has 13 amino acids. Germline CDR1 reads KGHSH; CDR2 reads LQKENI. Trimming pared 2 bases from V and 8 bases from J, leaving 12 bases between. CDR3 loop: CASSPIRTEGYTF. For the CDR3, the DNA is TGTGCCAGCTCACCAATTCGGACTGAAGGCTACACCTTC.

The V and J genes are TRBV9 and TRBJ2-5, with D perhaps matching TRBD2 (7 bases). The CDR3 spans 14 residues. The germline CDR1 and CDR2 sequences are SGDLS and YYNGEE. The V end lost 3 bases, the J end lost 9 bases, and 18 bases lay between the germline ends. The CDR3 sequence: CASSEGGSGEAQYF. CDR3 sequence (DNA): TGTGCCAGCAGCGAAGGGGGGAGCGGGGAGGCCCAGTACTTC. The whole variable domain, filled in from reference TRBV9 and TRBJ2-5, reads DSGVTQTPKHLITATGQRVTLRCSPRSGDLSVYWYQQSLDQGLQFLIQYYNGEERAKGNILERFSAQQFPDLHSELNLSSLELGDSALYFCASSEGGSGEAQYFGPGTRLLVL.

This sequence joins TRBV28 and TRBJ1-2; tentatively, D is TRBD1 (6 bases). Trimming removed 9 bases at V and 7 bases at J, with 18 bases between. CDR3 length equals 13 residues. The germline gives CDR1 MDHEN, CDR2 SYDVKM. The DNA of the CDR3 is TGTGCCAGTCAAATGGGGGCGCCCGGTGGCTACACCTTC. Amino acid sequence: CASQMGAPGGYTF.

This rearrangement joins TRBV28 to TRBJ1-1; D might be TRBD1 (5 bases). V gave up 1 base and J gave up 4 bases, with 13 bases separating them. Germline V lookup: CDR1 MDHEN, CDR2 SYDVKM. The CDR3 contains 15 residues. The CDR3 loop reads CASSLFGSGGTEAFF. The CDR3 region has the DNA TGTGCCAGCAGTTTATTCGGAAGCGGGGGCACTGAAGCTTTCTTT.

The rearrangement uses TRBV13 and TRBJ1-2; the D is unclear. This CDR3 is 12 amino acids long. Trimming removed 4 bases at V and 8 bases at J, with 11 bases between. CDR1 is PRHDT and CDR2 is FYEKMQ in the germline V gene (reference sequence). The CDR3 loop reads CASSSPGLGYTF. CDR3 nucleotides: TGTGCCAGCAGCTCCCCGGGGTTAGGCTACACCTTC.

The chain has TRBV9 and TRBJ2-1; 8 bases are shared with TRBD2. The CDR3 is made up of 15 amino acids. Unmatched junction bases numbered 4, after V lost 0 bases and J lost 5 bases. The germline CDR1 and CDR2 sequences are SGDLS and YYNGEE. The CDR3: CASSVGGTRNNEQFF. As DNA, the CDR3 is TGTGCCAGCAGCGTAGGCGGGACTAGGAACAATGAGCAGTTCTTC.